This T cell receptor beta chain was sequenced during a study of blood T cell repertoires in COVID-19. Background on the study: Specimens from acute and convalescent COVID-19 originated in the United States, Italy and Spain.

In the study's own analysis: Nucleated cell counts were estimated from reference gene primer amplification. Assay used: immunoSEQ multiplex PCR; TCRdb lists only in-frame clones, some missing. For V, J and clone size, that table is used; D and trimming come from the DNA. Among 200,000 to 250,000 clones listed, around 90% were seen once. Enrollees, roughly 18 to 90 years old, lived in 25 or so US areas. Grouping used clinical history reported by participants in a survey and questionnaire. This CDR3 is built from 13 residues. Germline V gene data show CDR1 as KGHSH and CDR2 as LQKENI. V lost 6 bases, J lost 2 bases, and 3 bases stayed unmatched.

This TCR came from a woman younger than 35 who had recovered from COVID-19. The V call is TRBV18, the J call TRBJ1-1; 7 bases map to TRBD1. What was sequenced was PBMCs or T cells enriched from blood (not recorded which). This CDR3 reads CASSWDRNTEAFF. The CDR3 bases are TGTGCCAGCTCTTGGGACAGAAACACTGAAGCTTTCTTT.